These 18 T cell receptor beta chains came from one sample sequenced in a study of blood T cell repertoires in COVID-19. The table came from immunoSEQ multiplex PCR; TCRdb's copy has only in-frame clones and leaves some out. Of fewer than 250,000 clones listed, roughly four fifths are singletons. What was sequenced was peripheral blood. The receptors here all came from a man aged 50 or older with acute or convalescent COVID-19.

The CDR3 protein is CAWRGDQAMGKLFF. CDR3 in DNA: TGTGCCTGGAGAGGGGATCAAGCAATGGGAAAACTGTTTTTT. The chain has TRBV30 and TRBJ1-4; D might be TRBD1 (5 bases). The CDR3 has 14 amino acids. Germline V gene lookup returns CDR1 GTSNPN and CDR2 SVGIG (reference sequence). The ends were cut back, 3 bases at V and 10 bases at J, with 18 bases in the middle.

This clone has just one count. The rearrangement joins TRBV27 to TRBJ2-5, with TRBD2 matching 11 bases. The CDR3 sequence is 15 residues long. With 3 bases clipped from V and 1 base from J, the junction kept 1 base outside the gene matches. The germline V gene encodes CDR1 MNHEY and CDR2 SMNVEV (reference sequence). The DNA of the CDR3 is TGTGCCAGCAGTTTCGGGACTAGCGGCCAAGAGACCCAGTACTTC. Translation gives CASSFGTSGQETQYF.

This chain links TRBV6-5 with TRBJ2-7; TRBD1 agrees at 8 bases. The V segment lost 4 bases and the J segment 0 bases; nucleotides outside the gene matches: 5. The CDR3 contains 15 residues. The germline V gene has CDR1 MNHEY and CDR2 SVGAGI. Here the CDR3 DNA reads TGTGCCAGCAGTTCCAACAGGGGGAGCTCCTACGAGCAGTACTTC. As protein: CASSSNRGSSYEQYF.

The gene calls are TRBV6-5 and TRBJ1-1; D unresolved. This CDR3 has 14 amino acids. Germline V lookup: CDR1 MNHEY, CDR2 SVGAGI. V lost 1 base and J 5 bases, leaving 11 bases between the germline ends. Here the CDR3 DNA reads TGTGCCAGCAGTTACTTGAGGGTAGGGACTGAAGCTTTCTTT. Translated: CASSYLRVGTEAFF.

The V gene is TRBV11-2, the J gene TRBJ2-7; 10 bases fit TRBD2. The CDR3 length is 14 residues. V was pared by 5 bases and J by 2 bases, with 3 bases of the junction left unmatched. Germline lookup yields CDR1 SGHAT and CDR2 FQNNGV. The CDR3 bases are TGTGCCAGCAGCCCCAGCGGGAGGGCCTACGAGCAGTACTTC. It encodes CASSPSGRAYEQYF. The full variable domain, its missing parts supplied by reference TRBV11-2 and TRBJ2-7, is EAGVAQSPRYKIIEKRQSVAFWCNPISGHATLYWYQQILGQGPKLLIQFQNNGVVDDSQLPKDRFSAERLKGVDSTLKIQPAKLEDSAVYLCASSPSGRAYEQYFGPGTRLTVT.

The CDR3 reads CAWGPGLGNEQFF. CDR3 coding DNA: TGTGCCTGGGGCCCAGGGCTGGGTAATGAGCAGTTCTTC. The rearrangement uses TRBV30 and TRBJ2-1; possibly TRBD1 for D (5 bases). This CDR3 comprises 13 residues. V dropped 5 bases and J dropped 7 bases, with 15 bases sitting between them. Germline assignment: CDR1 GTSNPN and CDR2 SVGIG (reference sequence).

In its sample, this clone was seen once. V gene TRBV2 combines with J gene TRBJ2-3; D is perhaps TRBD2 (6 bases). Germline CDR1 SNHLY, CDR2 FYNNEI. Trimming left V 4 bases short and J 9 bases short, with 8 bases between. This CDR3 comprises 11 residues. DNA of the CDR3: TGTGCCAGCAGTGTGCGGGGAACGCAGTATTTT. The encoded protein is CASSVRGTQYF.

This clone was observed a single time. CDR3 region: CASTLRTGGSTDTQYF. CDR3 nucleotide sequence: TGTGCCAGTACCCTTAGGACAGGGGGATCGACAGATACGCAGTATTTT. The chain recombines TRBV19 with TRBJ2-3; TRBD1 matches 10 bases. The CDR3 length is 16 residues. Trimming at V came to 7 bases and at J to 3 bases, leaving 10 bases not matched to a gene. Germline V gene lookup returns CDR1 LNHDA and CDR2 SQIVND (reference sequence).

The J gene is TRBJ1-6, the V gene TRBV19; D gene ambiguous. CDR3 size: 13 residues. With 9 bases removed from V and 7 bases from J, the gap between germline ends came to 13 bases. Germline loops: CDR1 LNHDA, CDR2 SQIVND (reference sequence). CDR3 amino acids: CASGETENSPLHF. CDR3 DNA sequence: TGTGCCAGCGGGGAGACCGAGAATTCACCCCTCCACTTT.

Only one count was recorded for this clone. V usage is TRBV27 and J usage is TRBJ1-5; D not certain. CDR1 MNHEY and CDR2 SMNVEV come from the germline V gene (reference sequence). This CDR3 spans 15 amino acids. V lost 4 bases and J 9 bases, leaving 19 bases between the germline ends. The CDR3 DNA sequence: TGTGCCAGCAGTTCCTGGGGAGGGAACGCACTGCCCCAGCATTTT. The encoded protein is CASSSWGGNALPQHF.

This chain connects TRBV19 to TRBJ2-2, with TRBD1 matching over 7 bases. Germline V CDR1 and CDR2: LNHDA, SQIVND (reference sequence). The trim removed 3 bases at V and 2 bases at J, leaving 6 bases unmatched. The CDR3 is made up of 16 amino acids. This CDR3 reads CASSIRGTVNTGELFF. The CDR3 DNA reads TGTGCCAGTAGTATCAGAGGGACAGTTAACACCGGGGAGCTGTTTTTT.

This chain connects TRBV30 to TRBJ2-5; D is unresolved. The ends were cut back, 2 bases at V and 5 bases at J, with 12 bases in the middle. Germline CDR1 and CDR2: GTSNPN and SVGIG (reference sequence). This CDR3 has 13 residues. The CDR3 DNA reads TGTGCCTGGAGTCTGCCGGTGAGGGAGACCCAGTACTTC. Its translation: CAWSLPVRETQYF.

This clone was recorded only once. The chain links TRBV9 to TRBJ1-1; no clear D gene. The germline V gene has CDR1 SGDLS and CDR2 YYNGEE. The CDR3 length is 13 residues. Trimming shortened V by 4 bases and J by 5 bases, and 12 bases separated the two germline ends. The CDR3 DNA reads as TGTGCCAGCAGCCCTACTCCGGGGACTGAAGCTTTCTTT. It codes for CASSPTPGTEAFF.

This sequence joins TRBV5-6 and TRBJ1-1; TRBD1 matches 7 bases. The CDR3 runs 14 residues. Germline V gene sequence: CDR1 SGHDT, CDR2 YYEEEE. V trimming: 3 bases; J trimming: 2 bases; junction bases outside the gene matches: 4. The chain's CDR3 is CASSSDRTNTEAFF. DNA for the CDR3: TGTGCCAGCAGCTCGGACAGGACAAACACTGAAGCTTTCTTT. Full variable domain (remainder filled in from reference TRBV5-6 and TRBJ1-1): DAGVTQSPTHLIKTRGQQVTLRCSPKSGHDTVSWYQQALGQGPQFIFQYYEEEERQRGNFPDRFSGHQFPNYSSELNVNALLLGDSALYLCASSSDRTNTEAFFGQGTRLTVV.

V usage is TRBV7-9 and J usage is TRBJ1-1; 8 bases are shared with TRBD1. Germline V lookup: CDR1 SEHNR, CDR2 FQNEAQ (reference sequence). V lost 7 bases to trimming and J lost 1 base; unmatched junction nucleotides: 8. The CDR3 covers 15 residues. The CDR3 here is CASTLPGQANTEAFF. The CDR3 DNA reads as TGTGCCAGCACCCTTCCGGGACAGGCGAACACTGAAGCTTTCTTT.

V gene TRBV19 combines with J gene TRBJ1-5; TRBD1 matches 7 bases. From germline, CDR1 is LNHDA and CDR2 SQIVND (reference sequence). After removal of 7 bases from V and 7 bases from J, the junction contained 10 bases not matched to a gene. This CDR3 comprises 14 residues. Here the CDR3 DNA reads TGTGCCAGTACCAAGACAGGGTCTCTACAGCCCCAGCATTTT. Translated: CASTKTGSLQPQHF.

The chain links TRBV12-5 to TRBJ1-5; 8 bases match TRBD1. V gave up 4 bases and J gave up 0 bases; unmatched junction bases: 11. This CDR3 region has 18 residues. The germline V gene encodes CDR1 LGHNT and CDR2 FRNRAP. CDR3 residues: CASGSPTGVEYSNQPQHF. Written as DNA, the CDR3 is TGTGCTAGTGGTTCCCCGACAGGGGTCGAATATAGCAATCAGCCCCAGCATTTT. Drawing the rest from reference TRBV12-5 and TRBJ1-5, the complete variable domain is DARVTQTPRHKVTEMGQEVTMRCQPILGHNTVFWYRQTMMQGLELLAYFRNRAPLDDSGMPKDRFSAEMPDATLATLKIQPSEPRDSAVYFCASGSPTGVEYSNQPQHFGDGTRLSIL.

Note on this clone: Other nucleotide sequences from this sample produce the same CDR3. J is TRBJ1-3 and V is TRBV6-5; 8 positions match TRBD1. Germline values: CDR1 MNHEY, CDR2 SVGAGI. Trimming removed 6 bases from V and 0 bases from J; junction bases left unmatched: 4. This CDR3 spans 15 amino acids. The CDR3 sequence: CASSRQGSSGNTIYF. CDR3 bases: TGTGCCAGCAGCAGACAGGGGTCCTCTGGAAACACCATATATTTT.